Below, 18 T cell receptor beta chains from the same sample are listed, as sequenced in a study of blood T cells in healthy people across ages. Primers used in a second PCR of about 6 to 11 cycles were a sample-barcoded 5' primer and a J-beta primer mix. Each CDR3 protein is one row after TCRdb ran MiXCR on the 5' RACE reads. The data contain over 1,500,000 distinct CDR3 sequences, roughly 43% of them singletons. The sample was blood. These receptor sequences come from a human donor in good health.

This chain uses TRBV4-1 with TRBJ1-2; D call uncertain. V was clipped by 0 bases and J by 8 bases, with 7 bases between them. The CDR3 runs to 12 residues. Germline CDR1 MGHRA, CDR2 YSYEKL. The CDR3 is CASSQDVGGYTF. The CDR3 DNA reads TGCGCCAGCAGCCAAGATGTGGGGGGCTACACCTTC.

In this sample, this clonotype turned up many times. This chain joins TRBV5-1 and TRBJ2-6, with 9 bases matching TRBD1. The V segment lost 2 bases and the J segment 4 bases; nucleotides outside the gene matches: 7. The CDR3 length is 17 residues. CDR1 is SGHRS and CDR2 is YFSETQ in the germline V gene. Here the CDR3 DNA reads TGCGCCAGCAGCTTCGGGACAGGGACGATCGGGGCCAACGTCCTGACTTTC. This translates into CASSFGTGTIGANVLTF.

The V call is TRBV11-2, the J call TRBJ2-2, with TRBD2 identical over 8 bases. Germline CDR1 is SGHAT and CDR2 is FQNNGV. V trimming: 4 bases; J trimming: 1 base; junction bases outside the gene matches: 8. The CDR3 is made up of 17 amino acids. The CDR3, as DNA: TGTGCCAGCAGCTCAAGGCAGCGGGGGCTGAACACCGGGGAGCTGTTTTTT. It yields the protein CASSSRQRGLNTGELFF.

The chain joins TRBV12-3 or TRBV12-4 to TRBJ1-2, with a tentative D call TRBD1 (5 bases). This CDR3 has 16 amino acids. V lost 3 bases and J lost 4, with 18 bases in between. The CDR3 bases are TGTGCCAGCAGTTTCATCGCGGGACCGACAATCTATGGCTACACCTTC. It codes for CASSFIAGPTIYGYTF.

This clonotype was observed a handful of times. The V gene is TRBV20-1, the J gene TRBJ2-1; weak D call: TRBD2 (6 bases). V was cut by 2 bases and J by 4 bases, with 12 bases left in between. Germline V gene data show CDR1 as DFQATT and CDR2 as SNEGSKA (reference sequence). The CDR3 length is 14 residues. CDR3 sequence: CSARLLARYNEQFF. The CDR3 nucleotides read TGCAGTGCTAGACTTCTAGCGAGATACAATGAGCAGTTCTTC.

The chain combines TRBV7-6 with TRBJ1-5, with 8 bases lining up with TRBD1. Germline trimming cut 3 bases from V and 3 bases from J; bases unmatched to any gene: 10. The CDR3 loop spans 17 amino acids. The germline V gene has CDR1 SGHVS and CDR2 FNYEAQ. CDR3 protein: CASSLGGTGAPNQPQHF. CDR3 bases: TGTGCCAGCAGCTTGGGTGGGACAGGAGCCCCCAATCAGCCCCAGCATTTT. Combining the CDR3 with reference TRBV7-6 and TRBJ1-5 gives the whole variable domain GAGVSQSPRYKVTKRGQDVALRCDPISGHVSLYWYRQALGQGPEFLTYFNYEAQQDKSGLPNDRFSAERPEGSISTLTIQRTEQRDSAMYRCASSLGGTGAPNQPQHFGDGTRLSIL.

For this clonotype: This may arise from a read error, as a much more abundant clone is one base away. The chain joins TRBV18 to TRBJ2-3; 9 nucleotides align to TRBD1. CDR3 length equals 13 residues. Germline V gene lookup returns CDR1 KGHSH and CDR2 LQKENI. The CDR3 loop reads CVSSPRTGDTQYF. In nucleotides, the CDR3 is TGTGTCAGCTCACCGCGGACAGGGGACACGCAGTATTTT.

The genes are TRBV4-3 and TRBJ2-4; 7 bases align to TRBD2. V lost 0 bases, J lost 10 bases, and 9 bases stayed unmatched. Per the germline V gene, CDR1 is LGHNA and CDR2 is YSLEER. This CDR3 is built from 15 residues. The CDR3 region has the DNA TGCGCCAGCAGCCAAGAGGAAGCCGGGGGGTGGATTCAGTACTTC. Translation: CASSQEEAGGWIQYF.

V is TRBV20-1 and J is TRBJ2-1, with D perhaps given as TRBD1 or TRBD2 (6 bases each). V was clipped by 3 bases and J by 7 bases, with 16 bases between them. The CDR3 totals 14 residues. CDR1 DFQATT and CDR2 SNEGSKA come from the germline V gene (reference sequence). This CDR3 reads CSASIGGGSNEQFF. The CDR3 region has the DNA TGCAGTGCTAGCATAGGAGGGGGATCAAATGAGCAGTTCTTC.

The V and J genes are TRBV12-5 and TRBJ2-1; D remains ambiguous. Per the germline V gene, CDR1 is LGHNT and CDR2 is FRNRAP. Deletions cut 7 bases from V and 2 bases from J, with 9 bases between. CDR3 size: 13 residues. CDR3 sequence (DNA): TGTGCTAGTGACGATCCTACCTACAATGAGCAGTTCTTC. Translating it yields CASDDPTYNEQFF.

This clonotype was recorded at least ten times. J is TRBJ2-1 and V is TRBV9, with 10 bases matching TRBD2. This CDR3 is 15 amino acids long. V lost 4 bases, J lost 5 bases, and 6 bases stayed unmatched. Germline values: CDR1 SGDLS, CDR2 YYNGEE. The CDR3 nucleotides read TGTGCCAGCAGCAAACTAGCGGGGATCAACAATGAGCAGTTCTTC. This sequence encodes CASSKLAGINNEQFF.

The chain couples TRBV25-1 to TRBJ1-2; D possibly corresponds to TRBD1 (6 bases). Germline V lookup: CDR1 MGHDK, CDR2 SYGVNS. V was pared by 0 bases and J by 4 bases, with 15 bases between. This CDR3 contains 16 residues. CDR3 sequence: CASSEYGRGSSYGYTF. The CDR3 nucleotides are TGTGCCAGCAGTGAATATGGCAGGGGTAGTAGCTATGGCTACACCTTC.

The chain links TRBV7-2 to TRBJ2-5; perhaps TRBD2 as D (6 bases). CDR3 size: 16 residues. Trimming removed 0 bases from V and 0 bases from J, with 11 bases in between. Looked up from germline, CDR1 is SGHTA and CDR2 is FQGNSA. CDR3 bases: TGTGCCAGCAGCTTAGCGCTACTAGCATACCAAGAGACCCAGTACTTC. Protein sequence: CASSLALLAYQETQYF.

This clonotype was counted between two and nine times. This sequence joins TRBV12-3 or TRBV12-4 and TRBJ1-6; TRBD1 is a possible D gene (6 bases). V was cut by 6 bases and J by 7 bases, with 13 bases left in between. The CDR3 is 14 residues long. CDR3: CASSYRESNSPLHF. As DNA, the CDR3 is TGTGCCAGCAGCTACAGGGAGTCGAATTCACCCCTCCACTTT.

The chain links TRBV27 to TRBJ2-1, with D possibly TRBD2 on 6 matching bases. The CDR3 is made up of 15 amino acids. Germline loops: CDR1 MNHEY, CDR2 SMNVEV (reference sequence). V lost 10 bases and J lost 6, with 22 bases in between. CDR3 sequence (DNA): TGTGCCACCTCTGGAGGGACGAGTAATTGCAATGAGCAGTTCTTC. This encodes CATSGGTSNCNEQFF.

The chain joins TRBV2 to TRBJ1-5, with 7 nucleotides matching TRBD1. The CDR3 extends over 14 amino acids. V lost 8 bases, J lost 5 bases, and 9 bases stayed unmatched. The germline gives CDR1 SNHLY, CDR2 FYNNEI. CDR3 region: CASRDRERHQPQHF. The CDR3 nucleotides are TGTGCCAGCCGAGACAGGGAGCGCCATCAGCCCCAGCATTTT.

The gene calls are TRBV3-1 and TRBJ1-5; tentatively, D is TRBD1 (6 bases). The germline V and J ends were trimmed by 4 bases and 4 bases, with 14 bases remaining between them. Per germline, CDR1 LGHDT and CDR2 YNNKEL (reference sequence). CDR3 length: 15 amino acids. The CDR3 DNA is TGTGCCAGCAGCCCCTCGAAGACAGGAAATCAGCCCCAGCATTTT. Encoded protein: CASSPSKTGNQPQHF.

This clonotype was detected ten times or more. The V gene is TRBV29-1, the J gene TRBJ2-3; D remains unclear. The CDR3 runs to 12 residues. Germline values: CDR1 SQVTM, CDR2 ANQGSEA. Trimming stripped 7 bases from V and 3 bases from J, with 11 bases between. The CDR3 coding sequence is TGCAGCGGCTGGGGATCTACAGATACGCAGTATTTT. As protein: CSGWGSTDTQYF.